This entry features one T cell receptor (beta chain) sequence. This clone's antigen is unknown. The record has no base qualities; no much larger clone is one base away. The CDR3 contains 15 residues, cysteine and phenylalanine counted. Only the CDR3 part of the read is kept: 45 bases, read in frame from the first base. Taken from the germline V gene, the CDR1 and CDR2 loops are SGHTA and FQGNSA. Trimming takes 5 bases off V and 4 bases off J; junction bases not matched to a gene: 9. The data belong to a study of T cell changes during pregnancy in multiple sclerosis (dated by TCRdb to about 2019). General notes on the study: In women with multiple sclerosis, the researchers looked at how the T cell repertoire shifted as pregnancy progressed.

Libraries were built with the immunoSEQ multiplex PCR assay. TCRdb retrieved this table from immuneACCESS and kept in-frame rearrangements only. Not all clones are present; in checked studies, unresolved V genes account for under half, and no reason is known for the remainder. Within this sample are 42,000 or so clones, with about 85% of them counted one time only. The ten largest account for roughly 0.9% of the sample. This chain is built from TRBV7-2 and TRBJ2-7, and TRBD1 aligns with 9 junction nucleotides. This material consisted of CD4+ T cells from peripheral blood mononuclear cells, taken after pregnancy. The receptor's source is a female donor with multiple sclerosis, enrolled in a pregnancy study. CDR3 loop: CASSAAGTGFYEQYF. The DNA sequence is as follows: TGTGCCAGCAGCGCGGCCGGGACAGGGTTTTACGAGCAGTACTTC.